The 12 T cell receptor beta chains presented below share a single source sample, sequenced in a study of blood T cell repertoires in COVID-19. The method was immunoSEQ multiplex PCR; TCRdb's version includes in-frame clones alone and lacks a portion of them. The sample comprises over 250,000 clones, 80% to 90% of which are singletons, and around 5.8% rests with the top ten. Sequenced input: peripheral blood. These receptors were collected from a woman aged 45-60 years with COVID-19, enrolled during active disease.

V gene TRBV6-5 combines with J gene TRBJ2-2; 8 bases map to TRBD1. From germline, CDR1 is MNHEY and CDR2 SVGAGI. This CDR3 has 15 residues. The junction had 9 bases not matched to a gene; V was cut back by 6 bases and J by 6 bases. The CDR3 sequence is CASRPDRDGAGELFF. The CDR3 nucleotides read TGTGCCAGCAGACCGGACAGGGACGGTGCCGGGGAGCTGTTTTTT.

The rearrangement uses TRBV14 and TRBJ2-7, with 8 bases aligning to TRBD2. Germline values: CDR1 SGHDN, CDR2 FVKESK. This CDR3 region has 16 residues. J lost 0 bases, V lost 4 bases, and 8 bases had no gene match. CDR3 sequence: CASSPRLARSSYEQYF. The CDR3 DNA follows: TGTGCCAGCAGCCCCCGACTAGCGAGAAGCTCCTACGAGCAGTACTTC. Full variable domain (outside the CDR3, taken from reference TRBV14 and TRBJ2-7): EAGVTQFPSHSVIEKGQTVTLRCDPISGHDNLYWYRRVMGKEIKFLLHFVKESKQDESGMPNNRFLAERTGGTYSTLKVQPAELEDSGVYFCASSPRLARSSYEQYFGPGTRLTVT.

CDR3 nucleotide sequence: TGTGCCAGCAGCCAAAGACTAGCGGGAGGGCCCCCACTATACAATGAGCAGTTCTTC. This translates into CASSQRLAGGPPLYNEQFF. This chain joins TRBV3-1 (or the pseudogene TRBV3-2) and TRBJ2-1; 14 nucleotides line up with TRBD2. This CDR3 is built from 19 residues. V trimming: 2 bases; J trimming: 4 bases; junction bases outside the gene matches: 10. Germline V gene data show CDR1 as LGHDT and CDR2 as YNNKEL (reference sequence).

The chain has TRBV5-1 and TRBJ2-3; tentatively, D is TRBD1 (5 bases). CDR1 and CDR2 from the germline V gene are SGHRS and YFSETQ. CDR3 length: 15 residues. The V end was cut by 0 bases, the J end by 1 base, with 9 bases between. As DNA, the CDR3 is TGCGCCAGCAGCTTGGACAGGCGTCGCACAGATACGCAGTATTTT. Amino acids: CASSLDRRRTDTQYF.

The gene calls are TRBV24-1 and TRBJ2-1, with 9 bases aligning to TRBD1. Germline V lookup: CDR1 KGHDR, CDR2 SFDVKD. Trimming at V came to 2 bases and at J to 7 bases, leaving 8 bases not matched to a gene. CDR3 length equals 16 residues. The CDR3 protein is CATSDYGTGTANEQFF. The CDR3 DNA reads TGTGCCACCAGTGATTATGGGACAGGGACGGCTAATGAGCAGTTCTTC.

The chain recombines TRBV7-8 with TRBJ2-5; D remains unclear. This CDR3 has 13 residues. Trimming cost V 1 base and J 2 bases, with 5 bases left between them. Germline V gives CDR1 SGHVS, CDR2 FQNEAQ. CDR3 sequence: CASSLGDQETQYF. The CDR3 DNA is TGTGCCAGCAGCTTAGGCGATCAAGAGACCCAGTACTTC.

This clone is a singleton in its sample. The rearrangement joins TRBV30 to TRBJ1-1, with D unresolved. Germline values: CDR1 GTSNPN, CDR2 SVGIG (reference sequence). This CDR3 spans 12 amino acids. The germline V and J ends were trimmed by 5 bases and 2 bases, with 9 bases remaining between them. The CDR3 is CAWCEGNTEAFF. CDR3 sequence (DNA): TGTGCCTGGTGCGAGGGTAACACTGAAGCTTTCTTT.

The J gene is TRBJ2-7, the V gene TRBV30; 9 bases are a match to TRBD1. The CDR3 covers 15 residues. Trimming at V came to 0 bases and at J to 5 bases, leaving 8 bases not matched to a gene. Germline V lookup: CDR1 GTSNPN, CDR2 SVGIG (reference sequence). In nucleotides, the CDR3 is TGTGCCTGGAGTGTAGCGGGGACAGGGATTAACGAGCAGTACTTC. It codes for CAWSVAGTGINEQYF. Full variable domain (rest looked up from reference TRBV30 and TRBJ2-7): SQTIHQWPATLVQPVGSPLSLECTVEGTSNPNLYWYRQAAGRGLQLLFYSVGIGQISSEVPQNLSASRPQDRQFILSSKKLLLSDSGFYLCAWSVAGTGINEQYFGPGTRLTVT.

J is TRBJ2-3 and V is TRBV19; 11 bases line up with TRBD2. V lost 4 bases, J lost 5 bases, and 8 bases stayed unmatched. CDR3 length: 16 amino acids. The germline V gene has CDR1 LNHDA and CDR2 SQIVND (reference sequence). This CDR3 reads CASSRGSGRAEDTQYF. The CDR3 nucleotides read TGTGCCAGTAGTAGGGGTAGCGGGAGGGCCGAAGATACGCAGTATTTT.

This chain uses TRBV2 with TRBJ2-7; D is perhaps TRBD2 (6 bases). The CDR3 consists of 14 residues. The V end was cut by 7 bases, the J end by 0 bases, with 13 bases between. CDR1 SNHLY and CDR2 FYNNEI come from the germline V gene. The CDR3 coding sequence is TGTGCCAGCACTCGGAGGGACGGCTCCTACGAGCAGTACTTC. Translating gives CASTRRDGSYEQYF.

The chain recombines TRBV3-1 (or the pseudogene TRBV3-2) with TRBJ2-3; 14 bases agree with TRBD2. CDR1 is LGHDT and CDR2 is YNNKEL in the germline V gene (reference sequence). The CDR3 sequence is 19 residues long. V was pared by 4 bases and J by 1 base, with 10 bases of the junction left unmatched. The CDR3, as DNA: TGTGCCAGCAGCCGCCGTGGGACTAGCGGGAGAAGCGGCACAGATACGCAGTATTTT. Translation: CASSRRGTSGRSGTDTQYF.

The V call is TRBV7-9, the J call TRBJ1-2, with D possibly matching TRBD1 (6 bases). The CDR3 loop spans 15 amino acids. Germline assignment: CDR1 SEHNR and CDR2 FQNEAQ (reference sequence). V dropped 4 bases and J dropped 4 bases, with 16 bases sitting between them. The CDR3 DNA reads TGTGCCAGCAGCTCATATAGGACAGACTTCTATGGCTACACCTTC. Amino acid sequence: CASSSYRTDFYGYTF.